This T cell receptor (beta chain) appears in the sequencing data of a study of CXCR3-negative and CXCR3-positive naive CD8 T cells. About this clonotype: Its antigen is not identified.

This CDR3 region has 12 residues. Germline values: CDR1 SEHNR, CDR2 FQNEAQ (reference sequence). It was by 5' RACE with UMI labels that the TRB cDNA libraries were prepared. TCRdb processed the 5' RACE reads again and assigns one entry to each CDR3 protein, with no DNA. This sample's table has roughly 110,000 distinct CDR3 sequences. Study results and caveats: Naive CXCR3-negative and CXCR3-positive cells had similar TRBV-TRBJ usage; memory differed. Naive cells with CXCR3 showed TRB CDR3s that were more hydrophobic than those in CXCR3-negative naive cells.

Naivety in CD8+ T cells corresponded to a CD45RO-CCR7+CD27+CD95- phenotype. Sequencing was performed on naive CXCR3+ CD8+ T cells from blood. Subset here: CD45RO-CCR7+CD27+CD95- naive CD8+ T cells expressing CXCR3 (TNR3+). The clonotype comes from a human donor in good health. Some clones in this sample may be carry-over from other donors' samples. The gene calls are TRBV7-9 and TRBJ1-1. This chain's CDR3 is CASSLAATEAFF.